This TCR beta chain was captured by sequencing in a study of post-analysis software for immune sequencing data. Sequencing libraries made from TCR beta cDNA carried unique molecular identifiers. Out of roughly 0.85 to 10 million T cells, about 520,000 cDNA molecules were generated. TCRdb reanalysed the PCR reads using MiXCR and keeps one entry per CDR3 protein. The sample carries fewer than 900,000 distinct CDR3 sequences, more than 45% recorded once. Regarding the study as a whole: The F measure placed samples prepared in the same batch into strongly shared clusters. Comparison of patients with controls showed four or five TRBV segments more frequent in patients, TRBV5-6, TRBV5-1 and TRBV20-1 among them.

This clonotype was recorded a few times. Its specificity is not known. The CDR3 has 14 amino acids. V was shortened by 4 bases and J by 7 bases, with 19 bases between the two germline ends. The germline gives CDR1 DFQATT, CDR2 SNEGSKA (reference sequence). V is TRBV20-1 and J is TRBJ1-2; TRBD1 might be the D (6 bases). The material sequenced was blood. This sequence was found in a girl aged 10-17 years with multiple sclerosis. The CDR3: CSAMKGGPSGGYTF. The CDR3 DNA reads TGCAGTGCTATGAAAGGGGGGCCCTCCGGTGGCTACACCTTC.